This T cell receptor (beta chain) was captured by sequencing in a study of T cells in Graves' hyperthyroidism and ophthalmopathy. General study findings and limits: In validation, the model predicted ophthalmopathy. These predictions came a median 6.5 months before onset. From stable hyperthyroidism, ophthalmopathy was separated by a 13 V-J model.

Amplification of TCR beta CDR3 regions used RNA as the template. TCR CDR3 underwent first-round RT-PCR with the HTBI primer set. TCRdb re-called the multiplex PCR reads with MiXCR, one entry per CDR3 protein. The sample records around 520,000 distinct CDR3 sequences, around 14% being singletons. In patients aged 18 to 65, hyperthyroidism was newly diagnosed, with duration under 2 months. PBMCs stemmed from more than 7.5 ml fresh peripheral blood. Germline CDR1 is ENHRY and CDR2 is SYGVKD. Trimming removed 0 bases from V and 3 bases from J, with 11 bases in between. The CDR3 totals 15 residues. This clonotype has ten or more counts. Its antigen is not known.

This sequence originates from a woman between 18 and 29 years old with Graves' hyperthyroidism. The chain is built from TRBV10-3 and TRBJ2-5; D remains unclear. Specimen: blood. CDR3: CAISESTGRKETQYF. CDR3 coding DNA: TGTGCCATCAGTGAGTCGACGGGCCGAAAAGAGACCCAGTACTTC.